This TCR beta chain was obtained from a study of shared clonotypes between healthy human individuals. Profiled with immunoSEQ multiplex PCR; TCRdb holds only in-frame clones, not every one. The sample lists some 1,100,000 clones, about four fifths occurring once. The count of this clone is one. Germline CDR1 and CDR2: GTSNPN and SVGIG (reference sequence). The CDR3 consists of 15 residues. Trimming removed 2 bases at V and 0 bases at J, with 11 bases between. The receptor's source is a man younger than 35 in good health. Some clones in this sample may be carry-over from other donors' samples. Sample: memory CD4+ T cells from PBMCs. Subset meaning: CD45RA-negative fraction. This rearrangement joins TRBV30 to TRBJ2-1; D assignment may be TRBD1 or TRBD2 (5 bases each). CDR3 sequence: CAWSPGPASYNEQFF. In nucleotides, the CDR3 is TGTGCCTGGAGTCCGGGACCCGCCTCCTACAATGAGCAGTTCTTC.